These T cell receptor beta chains were read from a single sample in a study of blood T cell repertoires in COVID-19. Sequencing used immunoSEQ multiplex PCR; TCRdb keeps in-frame clones, though not all of them. In the table there are hundreds of thousands of clones, around 84% of which are singletons. Sequenced input: PBMCs or T cells enriched from blood (not recorded which). These receptors all come from a man aged 25 to 45 who had recovered from COVID-19. Each CDR3 is given without its conserved first and last residue. The D gene is left open where the match is weak.

v_call	cdr3_length	d_call	cdr3_aa
TRBV19	14	.	ASSGGRGALNTEAF
TRBV5-1	13	.	ASSLEGSGYTEAF
TRBV11-2	10	.	ASSPSRVEAF
TRBV6-6	13	TRBD2	ASRTGTSGYNEQF
TRBV30	14	TRBD2	AWSPPGLAGRGEQF
TRBV19	14	TRBD1	ASSPYRDRGQETQY
TRBV10-1	10	.	ASRDSNSPLH
TRBV7-9	14	TRBD1	ASSPDGGQGFSPLH
TRBV7-2	12	.	ASSLRTATYEQY
TRBV9	13	.	ASSVVPFSGNTIY
TRBV4-2	15	TRBD2	ASRPFAGTSLQETQY
TRBV9	11	.	ASSVTGSGGYT
TRBV19	12	.	AGSSGEETDTQY
TRBV28	11	.	ASNPGTSVVAF
TRBV25-1	12	.	ASRDSLHTDTQY
TRBV10-3	10	.	AISRQNTEAF
TRBV27	13	.	ASSSLQGGAYEQY
TRBV27	15	TRBD2	ASSLFSGTSATDTQY
TRBV5-8	14	TRBD1	ASSSGQGSWYNEQF
TRBV19	12	.	ASSPTRGLYEQY
TRBV9	11	.	ASSVNPSGTQY
TRBV7-8	14	.	ASSFQGAQPFYGYT
TRBV5-1	14	.	ASSIDFPGPNNEQF
TRBV10-2	7	.	AAGDTQY
TRBV11-3	13	TRBD1	ASSLGGQGGNIQY